The rows below give T cell receptor beta chains drawn from one sample of a study of cytomegalovirus exposure and HLA in healthy donors. Generated by immunoSEQ multiplex PCR, the TCRdb table keeps only in-frame clones and is missing some. There are roughly 130,000 clones in the sample; about 83% occur only once, and 1% to 1.5% lies in the top ten. Sequenced sample: PBMCs. The receptors stem from a girl aged 2-9 years in good health and CMV-seronegative. Each CDR3 is given with its conserved first and last residue. Fields, in order: clone size, V gene, D gene, J gene, CDR3 DNA, CDR3 protein. A D gene is named only where the DNA matches it firmly. Size is omitted from some rows. Given values are once, few, many or a class for expanded clones.

-	TRBV4-1	TRBD2	TRBJ2-5	TGCGCCAGCAGCCAAGTACGAGTGAGCGGGGGGACCCAGTACTTC	CASSQVRVSGGTQYF
-	TRBV30	TRBD2	TRBJ2-1	TGTGCCTGGAGTGTCGGGGTACTAGCGGGGGGTACACATGAGCAGTTCTTC	CAWSVGVLAGGTHEQFF
-	TRBV14	TRBD1	TRBJ1-2	TGTGCCAGCAGCCAAGCTGGGACAGGGAATCGTGGCTACACCTTC	CASSQAGTGNRGYTF
-	TRBV14	-	TRBJ1-2	TGTGCCAGCAGCCCTGAGGGATGGATCTATGGCTACACCTTC	CASSPEGWIYGYTF
few	TRBV5-6	-	TRBJ1-6	TGTGCCAGCAGCCCTCGGCGGGGAAATTCACCCCTCCACTTT	CASSPRRGNSPLHF
-	TRBV6-6	TRBD1	TRBJ2-7	TGTGCCAGCAGTTACCAGGGACAGGGGGTATACGAGCAGTACTTC	CASSYQGQGVYEQYF
-	TRBV6-5	TRBD2	TRBJ2-2	TGTGCCAGCAGGGGGACTAGCTCTGGCGGGGAGCTGTTTTTT	CASRGTSSGGELFF
-	TRBV9	TRBD2	TRBJ2-1	TGTGCCAGCAGCGTCGGGGGGGCGGCGAACAATGAGCAGTTCTTC	CASSVGGAANNEQFF
-	TRBV19	TRBD2	TRBJ2-2	TGTGCCAGTAGTATGGGCCCTAGCGGGGGGAACACCGGGGAGCTGTTTTTT	CASSMGPSGGNTGELFF
-	TRBV13	-	TRBJ2-3	TGTGCCAGCAGCTTATCTAAGGAGACAGATCCTAGCACAGATACGCAGTATTTT	CASSLSKETDPSTDTQYF
-	TRBV5-1	TRBD2	TRBJ2-3	TGCGCCAGCAGCGAGGGGACTAGCAGTAGCACAGATACGCAGTATTTT	CASSEGTSSSTDTQYF
-	TRBV6-1	TRBD1	TRBJ1-2	TGTGCCAGCAGTGAGAACTATCCGGGACAGAACTATGGCTACACCTTC	CASSENYPGQNYGYTF
-	TRBV25-1	TRBD1	TRBJ2-5	TGTGCCAGCACCCGCGGACAGGGAACCAAGGAGACCCAGTACTTC	CASTRGQGTKETQYF
-	TRBV30	TRBD1	TRBJ2-7	TGTGCCTGGACCCGCCGTCGGGGACAGACATCCGAGCAGTACTTC	CAWTRRRGQTSEQYF
once	TRBV19	-	TRBJ2-2	TGTGCCAGTAGTGAGGCGAGCACCGGGGAGCTGTTTTTT	CASSEASTGELFF
-	TRBV19	-	TRBJ1-5	TGTGCCAGTAGTTTTTCCGGGGTGCAACAGCCCCAGCATTTT	CASSFSGVQQPQHF
-	TRBV30	TRBD1	TRBJ1-3	TGTGCCTGGAGTAGACAGGGTTCTGGAAACACCATATATTTT	CAWSRQGSGNTIYF
-	TRBV9	TRBD2	TRBJ2-7	TGTGCCAGCAGCGCGGCGGGGGGTTCCTACGAGCAGTACTTC	CASSAAGGSYEQYF
-	TRBV7-6	TRBD1	TRBJ1-3	TGTGCCAGCAGCGTACCACGGGACAGGGTAGTCCGGACGACTGCTGGAAACACCATATATTTT	CASSVPRDRVVRTTAGNTIYF
-	TRBV6-1	-	TRBJ1-4	TGTGCCAGCAGTGAAGCTTCGCGGATGACAACTAATGAAAAACTGTTTTTT	CASSEASRMTTNEKLFF
-	TRBV2	-	TRBJ2-2	TGTGCCAGGGAGTCGACAGGGAACACCGGGGAGCTGTTTTTT	CARESTGNTGELFF
-	TRBV10-2	TRBD2	TRBJ2-3	TGCGCCAGCAGGACTAGCGGGGTCACAGATACGCAGTATTTT	CASRTSGVTDTQYF
-	TRBV13	TRBD1	TRBJ2-7	TGTGCCAGCAGCCCCCGGGGACAGGGGTTGTACGAGCAGTACTTC	CASSPRGQGLYEQYF
once	TRBV4-2	-	TRBJ2-7	TGTGCCAGCAGCCAACCCGAAAGGGGATATCAGTACTTC	CASSQPERGYQYF
-	TRBV6-1	-	TRBJ1-1	TGTGCCAGCAGTGGAGAGATGAACACTGAAGCTTTCTTT	CASSGEMNTEAFF
-	TRBV7-9	-	TRBJ1-2	TGTGCCAGCAGCTTACAGGGTTCGGGCTATGGCTACACCTTC	CASSLQGSGYGYTF
-	TRBV28	-	TRBJ1-5	TGTGCCAGCAGCTTAGGGCGGGGTTGGATGGGCAATCAGCCCCAGCATTTT	CASSLGRGWMGNQPQHF
-	TRBV2	-	TRBJ1-2	TGTGCCAGCAGTGTCAGGGGAGAGTTAGATGGCTACACCTTC	CASSVRGELDGYTF
-	TRBV9	-	TRBJ1-1	TGTGCCAGCAGCGTAGGGGACTACACTGAAGCTTTCTTT	CASSVGDYTEAFF
-	TRBV25-1	-	TRBJ2-7	TGTGCCAGCAGTGAAACGTGGGGCCTCTACGAGCAGTACTTC	CASSETWGLYEQYF
-	TRBV6-1	TRBD1	TRBJ2-1	TGTGCCAGCAGTGAAGTTCCAGGGGGCATTTTACATGAGCAGTTCTTC	CASSEVPGGILHEQFF
-	TRBV12-5	-	TRBJ2-1	TGTGCTAGTGGTTTGGTCCGGGAGACTATAAGGAGCTCCTACAATGAGCAGTTCTTC	CASGLVRETIRSSYNEQFF
once	TRBV10-3	TRBD1	TRBJ2-7	TGTGCCATCAGTGGGAACAGGGGGCACCTGCCGGGCGAGCAGTACTTC	CAISGNRGHLPGEQYF
-	TRBV7-8	TRBD1	TRBJ2-7	TGTGCCAGCAGCTTAGAGGGGACAGTTTACGAGCAGTACTTC	CASSLEGTVYEQYF
-	TRBV6-6	-	TRBJ1-5	TGTGCCAGCACCATACAGGGCTCCAATCAGCCCCAGCATTTT	CASTIQGSNQPQHF
-	TRBV30	TRBD1	TRBJ2-7	TGTGCCTGGACTAGGGACAGCTACTACGAGCAGTACTTC	CAWTRDSYYEQYF
once	TRBV4-3	-	TRBJ2-5	TGCGCCAGCAGCCAAGATTATGGGCGGGGAGGAGAGACCCAGTACTTC	CASSQDYGRGGETQYF
-	TRBV2	-	TRBJ1-1	TGTGCCAGCTGCTTCGGGGGGCGGGGGGCGAACACTGAAGCTTTCTTT	CASCFGGRGANTEAFF
-	TRBV6-5	-	TRBJ1-4	TGTGCCAGCAGAAAACCAGGGGTGGAGGAAAAACTGTTTTTT	CASRKPGVEEKLFF
-	TRBV7-2	TRBD2	TRBJ2-1	TGTGCCAGCAGCCTAGGGCCTAGCGGGAGAGGGGATGAGCAGTTCTTC	CASSLGPSGRGDEQFF
-	TRBV30	-	TRBJ2-3	TGTGCCTCTACGTTCCGGAGAACTAGCACAGATACGCAGTATTTT	CASTFRRTSTDTQYF
-	TRBV19	TRBD2	TRBJ2-5	TGTGCCAGTAGTACCCTAGCGGGGGGCCAAGAGACCCAGTACTTC	CASSTLAGGQETQYF
-	TRBV5-1	TRBD2	TRBJ2-5	TGCGCCAGCACTACCATCCTCAGCGGGAGGTGGGAGACCCAGTACTTC	CASTTILSGRWETQYF
-	TRBV9	-	TRBJ1-2	TGTGCCAGCAGCGTAGCTCCCAGCGCACCTAACTATGGCTACACCTTC	CASSVAPSAPNYGYTF
once	TRBV7-9	TRBD2	TRBJ2-7	TGTGCCAGCAGCCCCAGCGCGGGTAGCGGGACGTTCACCTACGAGCAGTACTTC	CASSPSAGSGTFTYEQYF
-	TRBV28	-	TRBJ2-3	TGTGCCAGCAGCGGGGGGCGGATATTCACAGATACGCAGTATTTT	CASSGGRIFTDTQYF
-	TRBV5-1	TRBD1	TRBJ1-1	TGCGCCAGCAGGAATACGGGACAGGGGCTGGGATTCTTT	CASRNTGQGLGFF
-	TRBV7-9	TRBD1	TRBJ2-5	TGTTCCAGCAGCATGAGACGGGACAGGGGTTTAAAGACCCAGTACTTC	CSSSMRRDRGLKTQYF
-	TRBV27	-	TRBJ1-1	TGTGCCAGCAGTAACCCTCTTCCGGCCCCCCTGGGCGACACTGAAGCTTTCTTT	CASSNPLPAPLGDTEAFF
-	TRBV6-1	TRBD2	TRBJ2-1	TGTGCCAGCCGGTCAGGGGCTAGCGGGACCAATGAGCAGTTCTTC	CASRSGASGTNEQFF
-	TRBV21-1	-	TRBJ2-5	TGTGCCAGCAGCAATGGACAGGGGAGAGAGACCCAGTACTTC	CASSNGQGRETQYF
once	TRBV11-2	-	TRBJ1-6	TGTGCCAGCAGCTTAACAGGGACGTCCTATAATTCACCCCTCCACTTT	CASSLTGTSYNSPLHF
-	TRBV5-4	-	TRBJ2-5	TGTGCCAGCAGCCTCGAAGCGGGCAGAGAAGAGACCCAGTACTTC	CASSLEAGREETQYF
-	TRBV19	TRBD2	TRBJ2-1	TGTGCCAGTGGGACTAGCGGTATCTACAATGAGCAGTTCTTC	CASGTSGIYNEQFF
-	TRBV27	TRBD2	TRBJ2-1	TGTGCCAGCAGTTTAGGTAGCCTAGCGGGCTCCTACAATGAGCAGTTCTTC	CASSLGSLAGSYNEQFF
few	TRBV10-2	-	TRBJ2-7	TGCGCCAGCAGTGAGGACAGGAGCTCCTACGAGCAGTACTTC	CASSEDRSSYEQYF